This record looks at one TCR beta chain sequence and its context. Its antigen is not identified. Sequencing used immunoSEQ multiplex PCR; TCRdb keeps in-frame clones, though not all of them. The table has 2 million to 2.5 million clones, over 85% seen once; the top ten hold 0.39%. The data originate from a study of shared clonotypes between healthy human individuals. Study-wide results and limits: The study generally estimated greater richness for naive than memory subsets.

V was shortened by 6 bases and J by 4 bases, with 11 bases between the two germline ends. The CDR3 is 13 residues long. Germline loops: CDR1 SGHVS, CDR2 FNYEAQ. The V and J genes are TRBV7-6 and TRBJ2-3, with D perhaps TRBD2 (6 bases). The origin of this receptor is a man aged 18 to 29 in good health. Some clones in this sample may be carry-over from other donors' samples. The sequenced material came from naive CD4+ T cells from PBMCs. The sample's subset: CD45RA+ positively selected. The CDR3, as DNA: TGTGCCAGCAGTCGGGGGTCCGCAGATACGCAGTATTTT. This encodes CASSRGSADTQYF.